This TCR beta chain was recorded in a study of CD8 T cells in Susac syndrome. The RNA, roughly 0.45 to 1 ug, was put through reverse transcription using random hexamers. TCRdb passed the immunoSEQ multiplex PCR reads through MiXCR, listing each CDR3 protein once. The data contain approximately 140,000 distinct CDR3 sequences, over 85% of them singletons. Sequencing targeted TCR beta in blood CD8+ and CD4+ T cells. Healthy donors matched for age and sex were used as controls. The CDR3 runs 11 residues. The ends were cut back, 6 bases at V and 11 bases at J, with 16 bases in the middle. CDR1 and CDR2 (germline): DFQATT, SNEGSKA (reference sequence).

The chain joins TRBV20-1 to TRBJ1-2; no definite D call. The sequence was collected from a human donor in good health. Sequences were obtained from CD8+ T cells from PBMCs. The CDR3 DNA is TGCAGTGCGATCCCTGATGGCCGTTACACCTTC. Translating gives CSAIPDGRYTF.